This entry describes one TCR beta chain. Its specificity is unknown. The junction differs from germline at one of its ends, possibly a read error. This sample is drawn from a study of tumor-infiltrating lymphocytes in primary liver carcinoma. With approximately 470 ng total RNA as template and a constant-region primer, TCR beta cDNA was made. Each TCR beta library was derived from three nested multiplex PCR rounds that employed slightly modified ARM-PCR. With TRBV1-TRBV30 forward primers and a C-beta reverse primer, the first two PCR rounds were run for 9 to 10 cycles each. A single record per CDR3 protein comes from TCRdb applying MiXCR to the multiplex PCR reads. The sample holds about 99,000 distinct CDR3 sequences; about three quarters are singletons and the top ten take 9.5%. The source material, roughly 18-31 mg of unsorted bulk tissue, was used to co-extract RNA and DNA. Five distinct regions per tumor were sampled.

Study conclusions and caveats: The study found a significantly higher top-250-clone fraction in tumors than in blood (p = 0.039).

The CDR3 covers 14 residues. The V gene's germline CDR1 is SGHNT and CDR2 YENEEA. The sample taken for sequencing was liver tumor tissue from sampling region 5. The subset was: tumor region T5, tumor centre. This clonotype was obtained from an older woman with primary liver carcinoma and hepatitis B virus infection. This chain uses TRBV11-3 with TRBJ2-7, with D perhaps matching TRBD2 (6 bases). CDR3 DNA sequence: TGTGCTAGCAGCTTAAGCGGGCGGAAGTACGAGCAGTACTTC. Its protein is CASSLSGRKYEQYF.